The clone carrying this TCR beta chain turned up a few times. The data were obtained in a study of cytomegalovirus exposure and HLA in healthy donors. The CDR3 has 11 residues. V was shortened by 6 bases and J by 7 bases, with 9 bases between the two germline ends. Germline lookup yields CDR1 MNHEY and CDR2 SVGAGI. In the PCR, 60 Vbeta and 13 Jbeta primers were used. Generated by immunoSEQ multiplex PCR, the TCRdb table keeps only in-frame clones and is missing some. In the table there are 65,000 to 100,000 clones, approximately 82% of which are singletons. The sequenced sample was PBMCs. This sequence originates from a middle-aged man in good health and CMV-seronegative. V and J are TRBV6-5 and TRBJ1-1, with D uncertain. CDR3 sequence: CASSGGVEAFF. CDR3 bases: TGTGCCAGCAGCGGCGGGGTTGAAGCTTTCTTT.